Listed below are T cell receptor beta chains from one sample, sequenced in a study of CD8 T cells in Susac syndrome. TCRdb called the immunoSEQ multiplex PCR reads again in MiXCR, with one record for every CDR3 protein. Of 200,000 or so distinct CDR3 sequences in the sample, 90% to 95% were seen once. The sample consisted of CD4+ T cells from PBMCs. Every receptor here comes from a human donor with multiple sclerosis. Both conserved end residues are part of each CDR3. The order of the fields is D gene, V gene, clone size, J gene, CDR3 protein, CDR3 DNA. The D gene is left open where the match is weak. Not all rows give a size; the values are once, few, many and, for expanded clones, a class.

>-|TRBV20-1|-|TRBJ2-3
CSAGGGWEQYF
TGCAGTGCCGGGGGAGGCTGGGAGCAGTATTTT
>-|TRBV12-3/TRBV12-4|-|TRBJ1-2
CASRGTGSYGYTF
TGTGCCAGCAGGGGCACTGGGTCCTATGGCTACACCTTC
>-|TRBV11-2|-|TRBJ2-7
CASSFRWTARTYEQYF
TGTGCCAGCAGCTTCAGATGGACAGCCAGGACCTACGAGCAGTACTTC
>-|TRBV6-5|-|TRBJ2-5
CASSYSKLEYF
TGTGCCAGCAGTTACTCGAAACTAGAGTACTTC
>-|TRBV3-1|-|TRBJ2-5
CASTVGRTQYF
TGTGCCAGCACCGTCGGAAGGACCCAGTACTTC
>-|TRBV5-1|-|TRBJ1-2
CASSLNGGYTF
TGCGCCAGCAGCTTGAATGGCGGCTACACCTTC
>-|TRBV18|-|TRBJ1-6
CASSSGGSPLHF
TGTGCCAGCTCTTCGGGCGGTTCACCCCTCCACTTT
>TRBD1|TRBV3-1|-|TRBJ1-5
CASSPGQGLNQPQHF
TGTGCCAGCAGCCCCGGACAGGGGCTCAATCAGCCCCAGCATTTT
>TRBD1|TRBV5-1|once|TRBJ2-3
CASSSQGVTDTQYF
TGCGCCAGCAGCTCGCAGGGGGTCACAGATACGCAGTATTTT
>-|TRBV12-3/TRBV12-4|-|TRBJ1-2
CASSFRRIYGYTF
TGTGCCAGCAGTTTCCGAAGAATTTACGGCTACACCTTC
>-|TRBV5-1|-|TRBJ2-5
CASSLSPTAGETQYF
TGCGCCAGCAGCTTGTCTCCCACTGCGGGGGAGACCCAGTACTTC
>-|TRBV29-1|-|TRBJ2-1
CSVDLGMGAKYNEQFF
TGCAGCGTCGACCTCGGGATGGGGGCGAAGTACAATGAGCAGTTCTTC
>TRBD2|TRBV24-1|-|TRBJ2-1
CATSVPRGSGGSYNEQFF
TGTGCCACCAGCGTCCCCCGCGGTAGCGGGGGGTCCTACAATGAGCAGTTCTTC
>-|TRBV5-1|-|TRBJ2-7
CASRGPGVYEQYF
TGCGCCAGCAGGGGCCCGGGAGTATACGAGCAGTACTTC
>-|TRBV7-9|-|TRBJ1-2
CASSPRQNYGYTF
TGTGCCAGCAGTCCCAGACAGAACTATGGCTACACCTTC
>-|TRBV4-2|-|TRBJ2-6
CASSQVGVRQGRAGANVLTF
TGTGCCAGCAGCCAAGTCGGCGTCCGGCAGGGACGAGCTGGGGCCAACGTCCTGACTTTC
>-|TRBV29-1|few|TRBJ1-2
CSVGEGGYGYTF
TGCAGCGTTGGCGAGGGAGGCTATGGCTACACCTTC
>-|TRBV5-6|few|TRBJ1-2
CASSLGQGADGYTF
TGTGCCAGCAGCTTGGGGCAGGGTGCAGATGGCTACACCTTC
>-|TRBV29-1|-|TRBJ2-1
CSWSGGSYNEQFF
TGCAGCTGGTCGGGCGGATCCTACAATGAGCAGTTCTTC
>-|TRBV3-1|-|TRBJ2-5
CASSLIPGSEETQYF
TGTGCCAGCAGCCTAATACCGGGATCCGAAGAGACCCAGTACTTC
>TRBD1|TRBV24-1|-|TRBJ2-3
CATSDPDRGPDTQYF
TGTGCCACCAGTGACCCGGACAGGGGCCCAGATACGCAGTATTTT
>-|TRBV3-1|-|TRBJ2-2
CASSQVSGVVGELFF
TGTGCCAGCAGCCAAGTATCGGGGGTCGTCGGGGAGCTGTTTTTT
>TRBD1|TRBV29-1|once|TRBJ2-7
CSVEDLQGGTYEQYF
TGCAGCGTTGAAGATCTACAGGGGGGTACCTACGAGCAGTACTTC
>TRBD1|TRBV2|-|TRBJ2-7
CASSQTGGSYEQYF
TGTGCCAGCAGTCAAACAGGGGGCTCCTACGAGCAGTACTTC
>-|TRBV6-5|-|TRBJ1-2
CASSALVGAGYTF
TGTGCCAGCAGTGCCCTGGTAGGGGCGGGCTACACCTTC
>-|TRBV5-1|-|TRBJ2-1
CASSWKGDYNEQFF
TGCGCCAGCAGTTGGAAGGGGGATTACAATGAGCAGTTCTTC
>-|TRBV15|once|TRBJ2-3
CATRRDRQRTDTQYF
TGTGCCACCAGAAGAGATCGCCAGCGGACAGATACGCAGTATTTT
>-|TRBV7-8|-|TRBJ1-1
CASSLVGLNTEAFF
TGTGCCAGCAGCTTAGTCGGATTGAACACTGAAGCTTTCTTT
>-|TRBV29-1|-|TRBJ2-2
CSVSQGRWEAGELFF
TGCAGCGTTTCACAGGGTCGATGGGAGGCCGGGGAGCTGTTTTTT
>-|TRBV20-1|-|TRBJ1-4
CSAREGRWTAGEKLFF
TGCAGTGCTAGAGAGGGCAGGTGGACCGCGGGCGAAAAACTGTTTTTT
>TRBD2|TRBV28|-|TRBJ2-5
CASSGLEQETQYF
TGTGCCAGCAGTGGACTAGAACAAGAGACCCAGTACTTC
>-|TRBV12-3/TRBV12-4|-|TRBJ1-1
CASSRGGSLNTEAFF
TGTGCCAGCAGCCGGGGGGGGTCCTTGAACACTGAAGCTTTCTTT
>-|TRBV29-1|-|TRBJ2-4
CSAYREAKNIQYF
TGCAGCGCTTACAGGGAAGCCAAAAACATTCAGTACTTC
>-|TRBV7-2|once|TRBJ2-2
CASSLFALWGQDTGELFF
TGTGCCAGCAGCTTATTCGCCCTCTGGGGGCAGGACACCGGGGAGCTGTTTTTT
>-|TRBV2|-|TRBJ1-5
CASSMGRDSQPQHF
TGTGCCAGCAGCATGGGAAGGGATTCCCAGCCCCAGCATTTT
>TRBD2|TRBV30|-|TRBJ2-3
CAWRAGPGGAQYF
TGTGCCTGGAGAGCTGGGCCGGGAGGAGCGCAGTATTTT
>TRBD2|TRBV7-2|-|TRBJ2-3
CASSLLGLAGSTDTQYF
TGTGCCAGCAGCCTCCTCGGACTAGCGGGGAGCACAGATACGCAGTATTTT
>-|TRBV29-1|-|TRBJ1-1
CSGGGDVNTEAFF
TGCAGCGGCGGGGGGGACGTGAACACTGAAGCTTTCTTT
>-|TRBV30|-|TRBJ2-1
CAWTLGSYNEQFF
TGTGCCTGGACATTAGGCTCCTACAATGAGCAGTTCTTC
>-|TRBV25-1|-|TRBJ2-2
CASNPTANTGELFF
TGTGCCAGCAATCCGACCGCGAACACCGGGGAGCTGTTTTTT
>-|TRBV6-5|-|TRBJ1-2
CASRNTDKGGEGYTF
TGTGCCAGCAGGAATACCGACAAAGGAGGGGAAGGCTACACCTTC
>-|TRBV29-1|-|TRBJ2-1
CSVEAHQSSQFF
TGCAGCGTTGAAGCCCACCAGTCGTCGCAGTTCTTC
>-|TRBV5-1|-|TRBJ2-7
CASSPGALPRMQGEQYF
TGCGCCAGCAGCCCCGGGGCCCTACCGCGTATGCAGGGGGAGCAGTACTTC
>TRBD1|TRBV20-1|-|TRBJ1-1
CSAPRDRNTEAFF
TGCAGTGCTCCCCGGGACAGGAACACTGAAGCTTTCTTT
>-|TRBV12-3/TRBV12-4|once|TRBJ1-2
CASSPVRYGYTF
TGTGCCAGCAGCCCGGTCCGTTATGGCTACACCTTC
>TRBD2|TRBV7-6|-|TRBJ2-1
CASSLATAGGYNEQFF
TGTGCCAGCAGCTTAGCCACCGCGGGGGGTTACAATGAGCAGTTCTTC
>TRBD1|TRBV19|-|TRBJ2-7
CASAGDRGRGEQYF
TGTGCCAGTGCTGGGGACAGGGGGAGAGGCGAGCAGTACTTC
>TRBD1|TRBV19|-|TRBJ2-6
CASGGTGGANVLTF
TGTGCCAGTGGGGGGACAGGTGGGGCCAACGTCCTGACTTTC
>TRBD1|TRBV4-1|-|TRBJ2-7
CASSHTGAYEQYF
TGCGCCAGCAGCCACACAGGGGCCTACGAGCAGTACTTC
>-|TRBV20-1|-|TRBJ2-3
CSASPRTDTQYF
TGCAGTGCTTCTCCTAGGACAGATACGCAGTATTTT
>-|TRBV5-1|-|TRBJ1-1
CASSVGPRGTEAFF
TGCGCCAGCAGCGTCGGGCCCCGTGGGACTGAAGCTTTCTTT
>-|TRBV4-2|-|TRBJ1-1
CASSQAGGVNTEAFF
TGTGCCAGCAGCCAGGCGGGGGGAGTGAACACTGAAGCTTTCTTT
>TRBD1|TRBV7-9|-|TRBJ1-2
CASSLSRGYGYTF
TGTGCCAGCAGCTTAAGCAGGGGGTATGGCTACACCTTC
>-|TRBV12-5|-|TRBJ2-1
CASGRRISYNEQFF
TGTGCTAGTGGTCGACGGATCTCCTACAATGAGCAGTTCTTC
>TRBD2|TRBV29-1|-|TRBJ2-5
CSVTSGSGVRQTQYF
TGCAGCGTTACTAGCGGGAGTGGCGTTAGGCAGACCCAGTACTTC
>-|TRBV24-1|-|TRBJ2-1
CATSDRVRGTNEQFF
TGTGCCACCAGTGATAGAGTCCGGGGCACCAATGAGCAGTTCTTC
>-|TRBV20-1|once|TRBJ2-7
CSARNAISYEQYF
TGCAGTGCTAGAAATGCCATCTCCTACGAGCAGTACTTC